These 22 T cell receptor beta chains were all obtained from the same sample, sequenced in a study of blood T cell repertoires in COVID-19. Profiling relied on immunoSEQ multiplex PCR, and the TCRdb table lists in-frame clones only, not all of them. The table records roughly 200,000 clones, more than 80% of them present only once. The sample consisted of peripheral blood. The source of these receptors is a woman aged 55 to 70 with acute or convalescent COVID-19.

This chain connects TRBV4-2 to TRBJ1-1; D might be TRBD1 (5 bases). The length of the CDR3 is 15 residues. Trimming shortened V by 2 bases and J by 1 base, and 11 bases separated the two germline ends. Germline assignment: CDR1 LGHNA and CDR2 YNFKEQ. The CDR3 DNA reads TGTGCCAGCAGCCAACAGGGTGGTACGAACACTGAAGCTTTCTTT. Amino acid sequence: CASSQQGGTNTEAFF.

V and J are TRBV25-1 and TRBJ1-2; TRBD1 agrees at 8 bases. This CDR3 is 14 amino acids long. Germline CDR1 MGHDK, CDR2 SYGVNS. Losses at the gene ends were 2 bases for V and 2 bases for J; bases not matched to a gene: 1. The CDR3 region has the DNA TGTGCCAGCAGTGAACAGGGGGCGAACTATGGCTACACCTTC. Translating it yields CASSEQGANYGYTF.

The chain couples TRBV6-1 to TRBJ2-5; D may be TRBD2 (6 bases). Trimming took 5 bases from V and 5 from J, leaving 12 bases between them. The CDR3 is 13 residues long. Germline CDR1 MNHNS, CDR2 SASEGT. The CDR3 DNA is TGTGCCAGCAGTTTACTAGCCAGGGAGACCCAGTACTTC. Translated: CASSLLARETQYF.

The V and J genes are TRBV5-1 and TRBJ2-1; D unresolved. V lost 5 bases and J lost 9, with 6 bases in between. Germline V lookup: CDR1 SGHRS, CDR2 YFSETQ. The CDR3 has 10 residues. CDR3 coding DNA: TGCGCCAGCAGTATGTCTGAGCAGTTCTTC. Encoded protein: CASSMSEQFF.

The CDR3 sequence is CRAQGAWSEQFF. The CDR3 DNA reads as TGCAGGGCTCAGGGGGCCTGGAGTGAGCAGTTCTTC. The chain recombines TRBV29-1 with TRBJ2-1, with TRBD1 identical over 8 bases. The CDR3 is 12 residues long. Germline V gene data show CDR1 as SQVTM and CDR2 as ANQGSEA.

V usage is TRBV9 and J usage is TRBJ1-2, with D hard to call. The V gene lost 0 bases and the J gene lost 1 base, with 10 bases spanning the gap. Per the germline V gene, CDR1 is SGDLS and CDR2 is YYNGEE. The CDR3 has 15 amino acids. CDR3 nucleotides: TGTGCCAGCAGCGTAGCTTCGGGAGTTAACTATGGCTACACCTTC. The encoded protein is CASSVASGVNYGYTF. Complete variable domain (other parts from reference TRBV9 and TRBJ1-2): DSGVTQTPKHLITATGQRVTLRCSPRSGDLSVYWYQQSLDQGLQFLIQYYNGEERAKGNILERFSAQQFPDLHSELNLSSLELGDSALYFCASSVASGVNYGYTFGSGTRLTVV.

V is TRBV3-1 (or the pseudogene TRBV3-2) and J is TRBJ1-2; no clear D. V lost 4 bases and J lost 5, with 14 bases in between. The CDR3 loop spans 14 amino acids. Germline CDR1 and CDR2: LGHDT and YNNKEL (reference sequence). The CDR3 DNA is TGTGCCAGCAGCCTCAGGTCGTACCCGTATGGCTACACCTTC. Its protein product is CASSLRSYPYGYTF.

The chain uses TRBV7-9 and TRBJ2-7; 10 bases agree with TRBD2. The CDR3 runs to 16 residues. CDR1 and CDR2 from the germline V gene are SEHNR and FQNEAQ (reference sequence). With V trimmed by 1 base and J by 1 base, 4 bases remained unmatched. This CDR3 reads CASSLVVLAGSYEQYF. The CDR3 DNA sequence: TGTGCCAGCAGCTTAGTGGTACTAGCGGGATCCTACGAGCAGTACTTC.

V usage is TRBV7-9 and J usage is TRBJ1-1; D call uncertain. V was pared by 2 bases and J by 2 bases, with 9 bases between. Germline CDR1 and CDR2: SEHNR and FQNEAQ (reference sequence). The CDR3 has 14 residues. The CDR3 DNA sequence: TGTGCCAGCAGCTTAAGCTTTAGAAACACTGAAGCTTTCTTT. Amino acids: CASSLSFRNTEAFF.

This chain uses TRBV25-1 with TRBJ2-2, with 9 bases aligning to TRBD1. Germline CDR1 MGHDK, CDR2 SYGVNS. V shed 4 bases and J 3 bases; nucleotides not matched to a gene: 3. The CDR3 length is 15 residues. CDR3 DNA sequence: TGTGCCAGCAGTGCGAGGACAGGGGACACCGGGGAGCTGTTTTTT. Protein: CASSARTGDTGELFF.

The chain links TRBV5-1 to TRBJ1-1, with D perhaps matching TRBD1 (5 bases). Trimming cost V 0 bases and J 4 bases, with 10 bases left between them. Germline V gives CDR1 SGHRS, CDR2 YFSETQ. The CDR3 totals 14 residues. For the CDR3, the DNA is TGCGCCAGCAGCTTGGCCCAGGGAGGCACTGAAGCTTTCTTT. This codes for CASSLAQGGTEAFF.

V is TRBV5-8 and J is TRBJ1-3, with unresolved D. This CDR3 has 15 amino acids. V was clipped by 0 bases and J by 0 bases, with 7 bases between them. Germline V gives CDR1 SGHTS, CDR2 YDEGEE. CDR3 DNA sequence: TGTGCCAGCAGCTTGGGGTTCTACTCTGGAAACACCATATATTTT. Translating it yields CASSLGFYSGNTIYF.

This chain joins TRBV9 and TRBJ2-1; 9 bases agree with TRBD1. CDR1 and CDR2 (germline): SGDLS, YYNGEE. Losses at the gene ends were 4 bases for V and 6 bases for J; bases not matched to a gene: 11. This CDR3 is 16 amino acids long. The CDR3 DNA reads as TGTGCCAGCAGCATATCCGGGACAGGGATAGGCAATGAGCAGTTCTTC. Its translation is CASSISGTGIGNEQFF.

This chain links TRBV5-1 with TRBJ1-1; D ambiguous. Trimming shortened V by 0 bases and J by 0 bases, and 3 bases separated the two germline ends. Germline assignment: CDR1 SGHRS and CDR2 YFSETQ. CDR3 length: 13 residues. This chain's CDR3 is CASSLGMNTEAFF. The CDR3 coding sequence is TGCGCCAGCAGCTTGGGTATGAACACTGAAGCTTTCTTT.

This chain uses TRBV6-5 with TRBJ2-1; TRBD2 is a possible D gene (6 bases). Germline CDR1 MNHEY, CDR2 SVGAGI. The CDR3 is 15 residues long. V lost 6 bases and J 8 bases, leaving 20 bases between the germline ends. CDR3 loop: CASRNQEGLMDEQFF. As DNA, the CDR3 is TGTGCCAGCAGAAATCAGGAGGGCCTCATGGATGAGCAGTTCTTC.

The V gene is TRBV6-5, the J gene TRBJ2-1; TRBD2 agrees at 8 bases. This CDR3 is 15 amino acids long. Germline CDR1 is MNHEY and CDR2 is SVGAGI. With V trimmed by 5 bases and J by 1 base, 4 bases remained unmatched. The DNA of the CDR3 is TGTGCCAGCAGTCAGAGCGGGAGATCCTACAATGAGCAGTTCTTC. Amino acids: CASSQSGRSYNEQFF.

CDR3 DNA sequence: TGCGCCAGCAGCCAAGAAGGCACTAGCGGGACTTGGGATACGCAGTATTTT. This encodes CASSQEGTSGTWDTQYF. The chain links TRBV4-1 to TRBJ2-3, with 10 bases fitting TRBD2. Losses at the gene ends were 0 bases for V and 6 bases for J; bases not matched to a gene: 9. The CDR3 is 17 amino acids. Germline CDR1 MGHRA, CDR2 YSYEKL.

The rearrangement joins TRBV11-2 to TRBJ1-1, with D uncertain. Per the germline V gene, CDR1 is SGHAT and CDR2 is FQNNGV. V was clipped by 0 bases and J by 10 bases, with 6 bases between them. The CDR3 loop spans 11 amino acids. The CDR3 sequence: CASSLEGRAFF. In DNA form, the CDR3 reads TGTGCCAGCAGCTTAGAAGGGAGAGCTTTCTTT.

The V call is TRBV2, the J call TRBJ1-2, with D possibly matching TRBD1 (6 bases). Trimming stripped 7 bases from V and 2 bases from J, with 20 bases between. The CDR3 length is 16 residues. Germline loops: CDR1 SNHLY, CDR2 FYNNEI. The CDR3 DNA is TGTGCCAGCAATATGGACAGTTTTGTAGCCAACTATGGCTACACCTTC. Its translation: CASNMDSFVANYGYTF. The variable domain in full, with the rest retrieved from reference TRBV2 and TRBJ1-2, is EPEVTQTPSHQVTQMGQEVILRCVPISNHLYFYWYRQILGQKVEFLVSFYNNEISEKSEIFDDQFSVERPDGSNFTLKIRSTKLEDSAMYFCASNMDSFVANYGYTFGSGTRLTVV.

A few counts support this clone. This chain uses TRBV6-2 or TRBV6-3 with TRBJ1-2; the D gene is possibly TRBD1 (5 bases). This CDR3 region has 12 residues. Trimming pared 5 bases from V and 12 bases from J, leaving 16 bases between. The V gene's germline CDR1 is MNHEY and CDR2 SVGEGT. CDR3 loop: CASSPGQPSHTF. DNA for the CDR3: TGTGCCAGCAGTCCCGGACAACCGTCCCACACCTTC.

The chain couples TRBV10-2 to TRBJ1-5; 8 bases match TRBD1. This CDR3 has 15 residues. Germline V gene lookup returns CDR1 WSHSY and CDR2 SAAADI. The trim removed 10 bases at V and 2 bases at J, leaving 10 bases unmatched. CDR3: CATWDRTIGNQPQHF. The CDR3 bases are TGCGCCACGTGGGACAGGACTATTGGCAATCAGCCCCAGCATTTT.

There are a few counts of this clone. The V and J genes are TRBV27 and TRBJ1-2; a weak D match, TRBD1 (6 bases). Trimming left V 0 bases short and J 8 bases short, with 16 bases between. This CDR3 is built from 15 residues. Looked up from germline, CDR1 is MNHEY and CDR2 is SMNVEV (reference sequence). DNA of the CDR3: TGTGCCAGCAGTTTATCGGGGGCTAGAAACGTAGGCTACACCTTC. Amino acids: CASSLSGARNVGYTF.